One sample yielded the 20 T cell receptor beta chains listed below, sequenced in a study of blood T cell repertoires in COVID-19. The table came from immunoSEQ multiplex PCR; TCRdb's copy has only in-frame clones and leaves some out. The sample lists nearly 400,000 clones, roughly 90% occurring once. The sample was PBMCs or T cells enriched from blood (not recorded which). The origin of the receptors is a young woman who had recovered from COVID-19.

The rearrangement joins TRBV18 to TRBJ1-3, with a tentative D call TRBD1 (5 bases). Trimming left V 3 bases short and J 8 bases short, with 14 bases between. Per the germline V gene, CDR1 is KGHSH and CDR2 is LQKENI. This CDR3 has 14 residues. The CDR3 sequence: CASSPEDSGYTIYF. The CDR3 nucleotides are TGTGCCAGCTCACCTGAAGACAGTGGCTACACCATATATTTT.

The rearrangement links TRBV2 to TRBJ1-5; possibly TRBD1 for D (5 bases). The germline V and J ends were trimmed by 8 bases and 0 bases, with 14 bases remaining between them. The CDR3 length is 15 residues. The V gene's germline CDR1 is SNHLY and CDR2 FYNNEI. This chain's CDR3 is CASGSGGYSNQPQHF. CDR3 nucleotide sequence: TGTGCCAGCGGATCGGGGGGTTATAGCAATCAGCCCCAGCATTTT.

This clone was counted between two and nine times. The J gene is TRBJ2-1, the V gene TRBV5-4; 9 nucleotides agree with TRBD2. Germline-derived CDR1 and CDR2 are SGHNT and YYREEE (reference sequence). V lost 6 bases, J lost 5 bases, and 6 bases stayed unmatched. This CDR3 is 14 amino acids long. DNA for the CDR3: TGTGCCAGCAATAGACTAGCGGACCACAATGAGCAGTTCTTC. Translating gives CASNRLADHNEQFF.

The chain couples TRBV20-1 to TRBJ2-7; D may be TRBD1 (5 bases). V gave up 2 bases and J gave up 5 bases, with 7 bases separating them. The CDR3 has 11 residues. Per the germline V gene, CDR1 is DFQATT and CDR2 is SNEGSKA (reference sequence). This CDR3 reads CSARWGNEQYF. The CDR3 bases are TGCAGTGCTAGATGGGGCAACGAGCAGTACTTC.

This chain uses TRBV5-1 with TRBJ1-6; 7 bases align to TRBD1. The CDR3 consists of 15 residues. In germline, CDR1 is SGHRS, CDR2 YFSETQ. V lost 0 bases, J lost 8 bases, and 5 bases stayed unmatched. CDR3 nucleotides: TGCGCCAGCAGCTTGGCCAACAGGGGTGATTCACCCCTCCACTTT. Its translation is CASSLANRGDSPLHF.

The V and J genes are TRBV7-8 and TRBJ1-2; D remains unclear. The CDR3 runs 15 residues. From germline, CDR1 is SGHVS and CDR2 FQNEAQ. The germline V and J ends were trimmed by 4 bases and 0 bases, with 12 bases remaining between them. This chain's CDR3 is CASSSGPSTNYGYTF. CDR3 nucleotides: TGTGCCAGCAGCTCTGGGCCCTCGACTAACTATGGCTACACCTTC.

The V call is TRBV6-6, the J call TRBJ2-5; D may be TRBD1 (7 bases). The germline V and J ends were trimmed by 0 bases and 5 bases, with 13 bases remaining between them. The CDR3 length is 15 residues. Germline CDR1 is MNHNY and CDR2 is SVGAGI (reference sequence). CDR3 sequence reads: CASSYSQGGGETQYF. The CDR3 DNA sequence: TGTGCCAGCAGTTACTCGCAGGGGGGAGGCGAGACCCAGTACTTC.

V usage is TRBV9 and J usage is TRBJ2-5, with D possibly being TRBD2 (6 bases). Germline CDR1 SGDLS, CDR2 YYNGEE. The CDR3 spans 14 residues. With 2 bases removed from V and 5 bases from J, the gap between germline ends came to 13 bases. CDR3 residues: CASSVGGGGETQYF. The CDR3 DNA follows: TGTGCCAGCAGCGTCGGGGGTGGAGGGGAGACCCAGTACTTC.

DNA for the CDR3: TGTGCCAGCAGTACAGGAGAGACCCAGTACTTC. Its translation is CASSTGETQYF. The chain combines TRBV7-9 with TRBJ2-5, with D tentatively TRBD1 (5 bases). Trimming pared 6 bases from V and 4 bases from J, leaving 6 bases between. CDR1 is SEHNR and CDR2 is FQNEAQ in the germline V gene (reference sequence). The CDR3 consists of 11 residues.

The chain couples TRBV18 to TRBJ2-3; D unresolved. V was pared by 3 bases and J by 0 bases, with 10 bases between. The germline CDR1 and CDR2 sequences are KGHSH and LQKENI. This CDR3 region has 15 residues. The CDR3 DNA sequence: TGTGCCAGCTCACCTCGCGAGGTCAGCACAGATACGCAGTATTTT. As protein: CASSPREVSTDTQYF.

The chain couples TRBV7-9 to TRBJ1-2, with 8 bases identical to TRBD1. The CDR3 totals 15 residues. Germline values: CDR1 SEHNR, CDR2 FQNEAQ (reference sequence). V lost 5 bases to trimming and J lost 4 bases; unmatched junction nucleotides: 9. The CDR3 DNA reads TGTGCCAGCAGCCTCCAGGGGGCCGAAGGCTATGGCTACACCTTC. Translating it yields CASSLQGAEGYGYTF.

This chain links TRBV10-3 with TRBJ2-1; 9 bases are shared with TRBD1. The CDR3 covers 15 residues. The germline gives CDR1 ENHRY, CDR2 SYGVKD. V gave up 5 bases and J gave up 1 base; unmatched junction bases: 3. CDR3 sequence reads: CAISRDRVSYNEQFF. The DNA for the CDR3 is TGTGCCATCAGTAGGGACAGGGTGTCCTACAATGAGCAGTTCTTC.

The rearrangement links TRBV7-2 to TRBJ2-7; possibly TRBD2 for D (5 bases). The V end was cut by 2 bases, the J end by 5 bases, with 16 bases between. The V gene's germline CDR1 is SGHTA and CDR2 FQGNSA. This CDR3 contains 15 residues. The DNA for the CDR3 is TGTGCCAGCAGCTTATCTGGGAGAGGGATCCACGAGCAGTACTTC. It is translated as CASSLSGRGIHEQYF.

The J gene is TRBJ1-2, the V gene TRBV27; 9 positions agree with TRBD1. The CDR3 covers 17 residues. The trim removed 6 bases at V and 3 bases at J, leaving 14 bases unmatched. Per the germline V gene, CDR1 is MNHEY and CDR2 is SMNVEV (reference sequence). This chain's CDR3 is CASSLLGQGGGDYGYTF. In nucleotides, the CDR3 is TGTGCCAGCAGCCTCCTGGGACAGGGAGGAGGGGACTATGGCTACACCTTC.

The rearrangement uses TRBV7-9 and TRBJ1-6, with unresolved D. The ends were cut back, 0 bases at V and 12 bases at J, with 15 bases in the middle. The CDR3 extends over 15 amino acids. Germline CDR1 reads SEHNR; CDR2 reads FQNEAQ (reference sequence). The CDR3 sequence is CASSLALEVGEPLHF. Written as DNA, the CDR3 is TGTGCCAGCAGCTTAGCTTTGGAGGTTGGGGAACCCCTCCACTTT.

V and J are TRBV30 and TRBJ2-1; 7 bases fit TRBD1. The germline CDR1 and CDR2 sequences are GTSNPN and SVGIG (reference sequence). With V trimmed by 0 bases and J by 4 bases, 6 bases remained unmatched. The CDR3 runs to 15 residues. This CDR3 is CAWSVGVQGYNEQFF. In DNA, the CDR3 is TGTGCCTGGAGTGTAGGGGTACAGGGGTACAATGAGCAGTTCTTC.

The V call is TRBV5-1, the J call TRBJ1-1, with D perhaps TRBD1 (5 bases). Trimming stripped 2 bases from V and 0 bases from J, with 14 bases between. This CDR3 is 16 amino acids long. Germline V gene lookup returns CDR1 SGHRS and CDR2 YFSETQ. The CDR3 coding sequence is TGCGCCAGCAGCTTACCGGGACTCAGCATGAACACTGAAGCTTTCTTT. Translated, it gives CASSLPGLSMNTEAFF. Supplemented by reference TRBV5-1 and TRBJ1-1, the full variable domain reads KAGVTQTPRYLIKTRGQQVTLSCSPISGHRSVSWYQQTPGQGLQFLFEYFSETQRNKGNFPGRFSGRQFSNSRSEMNVSTLELGDSALYLCASSLPGLSMNTEAFFGQGTRLTVV.

The rearrangement joins TRBV30 to TRBJ1-6, with D unresolved. The CDR3 extends over 13 amino acids. The V gene's germline CDR1 is GTSNPN and CDR2 SVGIG (reference sequence). Trimming took 1 base from V and 10 from J, leaving 11 bases between them. The CDR3 region is CAWSEEQLSPLHF. The CDR3 coding sequence is TGTGCCTGGAGTGAGGAGCAGTTATCACCCCTCCACTTT.

V gene TRBV30 combines with J gene TRBJ2-1, with 9 bases aligning to TRBD1. The germline V gene encodes CDR1 GTSNPN and CDR2 SVGIG (reference sequence). CDR3 length: 16 amino acids. Germline trimming cut 6 bases from V and 2 bases from J; bases unmatched to any gene: 11. As DNA, the CDR3 is TGTGCCTGCTCTACCACCGGGACAGGGACCTACAATGAGCAGTTCTTC. It translates to CACSTTGTGTYNEQFF.

This rearrangement joins TRBV28 to TRBJ1-1; unclear D gene. The CDR3 has 12 amino acids. The V and J ends lost 7 bases and 3 bases respectively, with 9 bases between them. CDR1 is MDHEN and CDR2 is SYDVKM in the germline V gene. CDR3 sequence reads: CASNARDTEAFF. CDR3 in DNA: TGTGCCAGCAACGCTCGGGACACTGAAGCTTTCTTT.